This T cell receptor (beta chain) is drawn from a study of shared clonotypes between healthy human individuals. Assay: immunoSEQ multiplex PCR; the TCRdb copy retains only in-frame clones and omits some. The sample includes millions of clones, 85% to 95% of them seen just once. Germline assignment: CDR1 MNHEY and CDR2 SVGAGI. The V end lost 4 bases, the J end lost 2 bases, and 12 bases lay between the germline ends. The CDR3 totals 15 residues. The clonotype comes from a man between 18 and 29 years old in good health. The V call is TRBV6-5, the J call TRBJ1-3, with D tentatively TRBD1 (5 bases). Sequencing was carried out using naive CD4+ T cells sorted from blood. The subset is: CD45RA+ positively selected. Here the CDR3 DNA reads TGTGCCAGCAGTTCCATCGGACATCCTGGAAACACCATATATTTT. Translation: CASSSIGHPGNTIYF.